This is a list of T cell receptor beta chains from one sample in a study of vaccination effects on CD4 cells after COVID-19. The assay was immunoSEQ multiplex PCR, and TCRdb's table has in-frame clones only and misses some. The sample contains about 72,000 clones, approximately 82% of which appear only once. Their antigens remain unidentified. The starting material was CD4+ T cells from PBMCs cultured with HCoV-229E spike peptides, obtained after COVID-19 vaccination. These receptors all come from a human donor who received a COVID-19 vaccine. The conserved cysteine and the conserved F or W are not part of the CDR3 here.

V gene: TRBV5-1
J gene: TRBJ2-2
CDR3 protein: ASSAVGGTGELF

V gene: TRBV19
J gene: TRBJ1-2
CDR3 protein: ASSDPGTGAFFGYT

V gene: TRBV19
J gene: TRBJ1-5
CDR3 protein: ASSIWTDNQPQH

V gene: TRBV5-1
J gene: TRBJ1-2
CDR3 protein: ASASGGSSLEGYT

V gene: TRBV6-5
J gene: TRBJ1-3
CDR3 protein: ASSYSFRGGNTIY

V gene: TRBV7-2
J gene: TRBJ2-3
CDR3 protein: ASSTPRQGQDTQY

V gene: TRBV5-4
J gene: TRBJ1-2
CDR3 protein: ASSPDPNYGYT

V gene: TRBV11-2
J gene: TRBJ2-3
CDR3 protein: ASSRGDRETDTQY

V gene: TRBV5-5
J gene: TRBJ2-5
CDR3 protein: ASSLNPSGGARETQY

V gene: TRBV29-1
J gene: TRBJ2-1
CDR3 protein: SVNRQGGSNEQF

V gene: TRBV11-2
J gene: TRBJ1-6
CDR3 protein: ASSLGQSPLH

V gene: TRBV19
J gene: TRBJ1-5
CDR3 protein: ASRAWTGEDQPQH

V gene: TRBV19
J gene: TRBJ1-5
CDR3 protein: ASSIQGAAQH

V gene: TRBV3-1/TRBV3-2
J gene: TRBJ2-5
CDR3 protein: ASSQGGLAGGAETQY

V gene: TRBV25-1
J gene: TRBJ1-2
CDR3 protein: ASSNVRGNYGYT

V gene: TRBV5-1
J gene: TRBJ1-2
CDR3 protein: ASSLRTGTNYGYT

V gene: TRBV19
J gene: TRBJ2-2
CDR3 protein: ASSGQGSGTGELF

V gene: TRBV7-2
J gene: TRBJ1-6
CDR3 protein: ASSLAAEIGRRNSPLH

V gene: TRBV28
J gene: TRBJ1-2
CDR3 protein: ASSTGYGYT

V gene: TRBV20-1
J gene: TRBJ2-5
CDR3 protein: SASLTGSGEETQY

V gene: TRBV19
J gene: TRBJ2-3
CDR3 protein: ASSITPGSTDTQY

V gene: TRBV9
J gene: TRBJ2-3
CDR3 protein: ASSAGGQGQSTDTQY

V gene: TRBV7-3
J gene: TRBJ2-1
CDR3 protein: ASSLRDSNEQF

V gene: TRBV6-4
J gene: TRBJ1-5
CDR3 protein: ASSAGTGPNQPQH

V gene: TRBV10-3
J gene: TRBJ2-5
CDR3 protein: AISEILAEETQY

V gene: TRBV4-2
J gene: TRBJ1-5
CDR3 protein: ASSQDSNQPQH

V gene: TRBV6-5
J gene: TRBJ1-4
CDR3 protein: ASARKRNEKLF

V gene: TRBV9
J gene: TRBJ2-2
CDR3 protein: ASSVAVTGTSGGRDTGELF

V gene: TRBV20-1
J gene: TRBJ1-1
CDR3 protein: SDDRAIEAF

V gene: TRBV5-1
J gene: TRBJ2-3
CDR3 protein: ASSLAGMGTDTQY

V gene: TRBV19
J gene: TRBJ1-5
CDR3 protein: ASSFYTGGAGQPQH

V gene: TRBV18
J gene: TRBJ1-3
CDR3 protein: ASSPTSSGNTIY

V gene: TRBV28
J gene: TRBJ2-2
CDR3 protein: ASSPPGYNTGELF

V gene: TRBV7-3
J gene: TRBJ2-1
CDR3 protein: AKKTGINEQF

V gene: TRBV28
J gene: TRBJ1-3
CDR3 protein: ASSPAGISGNTIY

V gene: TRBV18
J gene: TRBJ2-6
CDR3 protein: ASSQALVPSGANVLT

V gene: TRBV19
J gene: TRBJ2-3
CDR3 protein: ASSHSGTDTQY

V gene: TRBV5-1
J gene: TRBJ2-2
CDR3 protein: ASSLGAGTSGNGELF

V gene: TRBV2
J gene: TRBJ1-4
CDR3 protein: ASSDLQGNEKLF

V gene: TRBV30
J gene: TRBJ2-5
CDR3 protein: AWSRGVAGETQY

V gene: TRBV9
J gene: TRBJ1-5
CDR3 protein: ASSVGFRVNQPQH

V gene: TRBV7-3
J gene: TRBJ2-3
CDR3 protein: ASSLQGGGADTQY

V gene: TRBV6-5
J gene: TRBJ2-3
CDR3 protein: ASSSTGTSTDTQY

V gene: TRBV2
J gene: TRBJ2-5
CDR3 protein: ASSVGTATQY

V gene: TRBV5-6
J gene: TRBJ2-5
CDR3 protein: ASSLVSGGSQETQY

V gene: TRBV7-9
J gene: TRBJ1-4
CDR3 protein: ASSLGGGTTNEKLF

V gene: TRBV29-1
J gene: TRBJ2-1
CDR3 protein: SVVGQADEQF

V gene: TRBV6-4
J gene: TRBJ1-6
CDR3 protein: ASSEKSQGWIHSPLH

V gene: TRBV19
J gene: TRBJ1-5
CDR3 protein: ASSIGNSNSNQPQH

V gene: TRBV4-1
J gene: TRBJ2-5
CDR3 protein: ASSQWRKETQY

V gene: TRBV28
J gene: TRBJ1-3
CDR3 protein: ASTVGGSAASGNTIY

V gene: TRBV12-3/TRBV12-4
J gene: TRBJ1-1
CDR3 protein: ASSQTGGTEAF

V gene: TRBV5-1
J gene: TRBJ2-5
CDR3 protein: ASSLNLAGEETQY

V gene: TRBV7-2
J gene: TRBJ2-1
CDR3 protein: ASSYRGSSYNEQF

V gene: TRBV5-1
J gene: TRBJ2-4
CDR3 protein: ASSFGGENIQY

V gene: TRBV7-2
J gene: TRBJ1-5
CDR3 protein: ASSLVPGDSNQPQH

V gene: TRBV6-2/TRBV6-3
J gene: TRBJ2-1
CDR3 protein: ASSFIPSGANEQF